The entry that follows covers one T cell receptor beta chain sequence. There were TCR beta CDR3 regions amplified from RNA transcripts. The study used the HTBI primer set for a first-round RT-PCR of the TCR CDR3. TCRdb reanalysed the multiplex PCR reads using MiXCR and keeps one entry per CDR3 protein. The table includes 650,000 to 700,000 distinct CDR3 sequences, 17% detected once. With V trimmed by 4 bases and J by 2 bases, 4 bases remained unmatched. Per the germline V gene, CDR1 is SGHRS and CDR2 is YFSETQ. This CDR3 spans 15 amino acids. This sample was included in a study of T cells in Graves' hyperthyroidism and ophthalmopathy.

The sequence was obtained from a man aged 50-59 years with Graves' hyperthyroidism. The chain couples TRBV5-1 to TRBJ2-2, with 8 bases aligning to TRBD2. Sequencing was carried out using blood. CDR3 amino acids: CASSTSGGNTGELFF. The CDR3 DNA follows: TGCGCCAGCAGCACCAGCGGGGGAAACACCGGGGAGCTGTTTTTT.